The clone carrying this T cell receptor beta chain was seen a few times. TCRdb reanalysed the 5' RACE reads using MiXCR and keeps one entry per CDR3 protein. The sample yields 65,000 to 90,000 distinct CDR3 sequences, 10% to 15% seen once. This record comes from a study of early T cells in non-severe SARS-CoV-2 infection. Germline-derived CDR1 and CDR2 are MNHEY and SVGEGT. With V trimmed by 4 bases and J by 0 bases, 9 bases remained unmatched. The CDR3 covers 17 residues. The clonotype comes from an adult who was a healthcare worker with PCR-confirmed SARS-CoV-2 infection or an uninfected control (not recorded which). Sequencing used whole blood. V usage is TRBV6-2 or TRBV6-3 and J usage is TRBJ2-1, with 7 bases fitting TRBD2. This chain's CDR3 is CASSSISGGNSYNEQFF. CDR3 DNA: TGTGCCAGCAGTTCAATCTCCGGGGGGAACTCCTACAATGAGCAGTTCTTC.